This T cell receptor (beta chain) was captured in a study of cytomegalovirus exposure and HLA in healthy donors. Germline V gene sequence: CDR1 LNHDA, CDR2 SQIVND (reference sequence). V was trimmed by 2 bases and J by 0 bases, leaving 18 bases between them. The CDR3 extends over 18 amino acids. In the case of this clone: What it binds is unknown.

The study, taken as a whole, reports: Most TCR sequences showed up rarely, but some public TCRs showed up in many donors. The listing of fewer than 200 TCR beta chains classed them as cytomegalovirus-associated. Immune exposure information comprised only CMV serostatus.

60 Vbeta and 13 Jbeta primers were used in PCR. The data were produced by immunoSEQ multiplex PCR, yet TCRdb's version contains in-frame clones alone and is incomplete. The sample lists about 160,000 clones; 77% were seen once. When sampled, the donors appeared nominally healthy, though they likely had unrecorded immune exposures. The rearrangement uses TRBV19 and TRBJ2-3; weak D call: TRBD1 (6 bases). Sequencing used PBMCs. The receptor was isolated from a woman aged 40 to 49 in good health and CMV-seropositive. CDR3 region: CASSIRTASGISTDTQYF. The CDR3 bases are TGTGCCAGTAGTATAAGGACAGCCTCAGGAATTAGCACAGATACGCAGTATTTT.